These 30 T cell receptor beta chains came from one sample sequenced in a study of cytomegalovirus exposure and HLA in healthy donors. The PCR had 60 Vbeta and 13 Jbeta primers. Only in-frame clones appear in the TCRdb table, and some are missing; sequencing was by immunoSEQ multiplex PCR. The table lists roughly 100,000 clones, around 70% of them singletons. The sample consisted of PBMCs. These receptors were taken from a woman between 50 and 59 years old in good health and CMV-seropositive.

The table lists this clone with a few counts. The chain has TRBV5-6 and TRBJ2-1, with 8 bases fitting TRBD2. Germline CDR1 reads SGHDT; CDR2 reads YYEEEE. The CDR3 loop spans 16 amino acids. Trimming cost V 3 bases and J 5 bases; bases outside gene matches: 10. CDR3 DNA sequence: TGTGCCAGCAGCTCGGACGGACTAGCAGTAAACAATGAGCAGTTCTTC. Its translation is CASSSDGLAVNNEQFF.

The V gene is TRBV4-1, the J gene TRBJ2-4, with 10 bases fitting TRBD1. Germline-derived CDR1 and CDR2 are MGHRA and YSYEKL. This CDR3 comprises 20 residues. V was pared by 3 bases and J by 0 bases, with 14 bases of the junction left unmatched. CDR3 in amino acids: CASSQDPTGGPRRAKNIQYF. CDR3 coding DNA: TGCGCCAGCAGCCAGGATCCGACAGGGGGCCCAAGGCGAGCCAAAAACATTCAGTACTTC.

V and J are TRBV28 and TRBJ2-7; TRBD2 is a possible D gene (7 bases). Germline lookup yields CDR1 MDHEN and CDR2 SYDVKM. The CDR3 spans 16 residues. V was shortened by 6 bases and J by 3 bases, with 21 bases between the two germline ends. The CDR3 reads CASRPWRGGLHYEQYF. CDR3 coding DNA: TGTGCCAGCAGGCCTTGGCGCGGGGGCCTGCACTACGAGCAGTACTTC.

This clone was observed a handful of times. The chain is built from TRBV7-9 and TRBJ1-6, with D possibly being TRBD1 (5 bases). Between the trimmed V and J ends, which lost 1 base and 10 bases, there was a span of 14 bases. The CDR3 runs to 15 residues. In germline, CDR1 is SEHNR, CDR2 FQNEAQ (reference sequence). As DNA, the CDR3 is TGTGCCAGCAGCTTAGAGGGGAATATCGGATCACCCCTCCACTTT. This translates into CASSLEGNIGSPLHF.

This sequence joins TRBV6-1 and TRBJ1-2, with TRBD1 identical over 8 bases. V shed 6 bases and J 11 bases; nucleotides not matched to a gene: 14. Per the germline V gene, CDR1 is MNHNS and CDR2 is SASEGT. CDR3 length equals 14 residues. DNA for the CDR3: TGTGCCAGCAGCCATTCAGGGGGCGTTCGCGATTACACCTTC. This sequence encodes CASSHSGGVRDYTF.

This chain uses TRBV27 with TRBJ1-5; D ambiguous. With 1 base removed from V and 4 bases from J, the gap between germline ends came to 14 bases. The germline gives CDR1 MNHEY, CDR2 SMNVEV (reference sequence). This CDR3 has 16 amino acids. The DNA for the CDR3 is TGTGCCAGCAGTTTATTGAGTGTGGCGGGGAATCAGCCCCAGCATTTT. It is translated as CASSLLSVAGNQPQHF.

This clone was seen a single time. This sequence joins TRBV7-9 and TRBJ2-3; TRBD2 aligns across 7 bases. Germline loops: CDR1 SEHNR, CDR2 FQNEAQ (reference sequence). The CDR3 has 15 residues. After removal of 3 bases from V and 1 base from J, the junction contained 4 bases not matched to a gene. Written as DNA, the CDR3 is TGTGCCAGCAGCTTGGCGGGGGTCGGCACAGATACGCAGTATTTT. This codes for CASSLAGVGTDTQYF.

This clone was found once. The CDR3: CASSLYQPQHF. The CDR3 DNA sequence: TGCGCCAGCAGTCTATATCAGCCCCAGCATTTT. The V and J genes are TRBV23-1 and TRBJ1-5; no definite D call. TRBV23-1 is filed as an ORF, its function uncertain. Trimming stripped 4 bases from V and 5 bases from J, with 3 bases between. This CDR3 spans 11 amino acids.

This clone was observed a few times. The genes are TRBV18 and TRBJ2-7; 9 bases line up with TRBD2. The length of the CDR3 is 16 residues. V shed 3 bases, J shed 4 bases, and the junction held 10 bases outside the gene matches. The V gene's germline CDR1 is KGHSH and CDR2 LQKENI. The DNA for the CDR3 is TGTGCCAGCTCACCGGGCCCAGTAGCGGGAGTATACGAGCAGTACTTC. It translates to CASSPGPVAGVYEQYF. Full variable domain (missing parts from reference TRBV18 and TRBJ2-7): NAGVMQNPRHLVRRRGQEARLRCSPMKGHSHVYWYRQLPEEGLKFMVYLQKENIIDESGMPKERFSAEFPKEGPSILRIQQVVRGDSAAYFCASSPGPVAGVYEQYFGPGTRLTVT.

The gene calls are TRBV5-6 and TRBJ1-6; 8 nucleotides match TRBD1. Per germline, CDR1 SGHDT and CDR2 YYEEEE. The V segment lost 4 bases and the J segment 5 bases; nucleotides outside the gene matches: 2. The CDR3 covers 14 residues. CDR3 DNA sequence: TGTGCCAGCAGCCGGGACAGGAATAATTCACCCCTCCACTTT. Protein sequence: CASSRDRNNSPLHF.

J is TRBJ1-3 and V is TRBV28, with a weak D call TRBD1 (5 bases). The CDR3 sequence is 17 residues long. Germline CDR1 is MDHEN and CDR2 is SYDVKM. The V end was cut by 4 bases, the J end by 8 bases, with 24 bases between. As DNA, the CDR3 is TGTGCCAGCAGTTCGGACATCGACGGGGGACGTGGTGACACCATATATTTT. Residues: CASSSDIDGGRGDTIYF.

V usage is TRBV28 and J usage is TRBJ2-5, with unresolved D. Germline CDR1 MDHEN, CDR2 SYDVKM. Trimming shortened V by 5 bases and J by 3 bases, and 13 bases separated the two germline ends. The CDR3 sequence is 14 residues long. The CDR3 DNA is TGTGCCAGCAGTCCTATAGCCCCCGAAGAGACCCAGTACTTC. Protein product: CASSPIAPEETQYF.

V is TRBV5-4 and J is TRBJ1-2; perhaps TRBD1 as D (5 bases). Germline loops: CDR1 SGHNT, CDR2 YYREEE (reference sequence). The length of the CDR3 is 14 residues. V gave up 4 bases and J gave up 4 bases, with 14 bases separating them. The CDR3 DNA sequence: TGTGCCAGCAGCCCTACGGGGGGATTCTATGGCTACACCTTC. Translating gives CASSPTGGFYGYTF.

The chain has TRBV11-2 and TRBJ2-1, with D possibly matching TRBD1 (7 bases). V was trimmed by 2 bases and J by 3 bases, leaving 11 bases between them. The germline CDR1 and CDR2 sequences are SGHAT and FQNNGV. This CDR3 has 15 amino acids. The CDR3 DNA reads as TGTGCCAGCAGCTTAAGGCAGGGGGGCTACAATGAGCAGTTCTTC. Encoded protein: CASSLRQGGYNEQFF.

This rearrangement joins TRBV5-1 to TRBJ1-4; 8 bases match TRBD1. There are 14 residues in the CDR3. Trimming took 6 bases from V and 6 from J; bases not matched to a gene: 7. Germline assignment: CDR1 SGHRS and CDR2 YFSETQ. The CDR3 DNA reads as TGCGCCAGCACCCTAGACAGGGGTGATGAAAAACTGTTTTTT. It translates to CASTLDRGDEKLFF.

The chain recombines TRBV27 with TRBJ1-5; tentatively, D is TRBD1 (6 bases). From germline, CDR1 is MNHEY and CDR2 SMNVEV (reference sequence). V was cut by 6 bases and J by 5 bases, with 23 bases left in between. CDR3 length: 17 residues. CDR3 region: CASSPLPGDLRDQPQHF. The CDR3 bases are TGTGCCAGCAGCCCCCTTCCAGGGGACCTAAGGGATCAGCCCCAGCATTTT.

The chain recombines TRBV14 with TRBJ1-1, with a weak D call TRBD1 (5 bases). In germline, CDR1 is SGHDN, CDR2 FVKESK. CDR3 length equals 15 residues. Trimming took off 0 bases at V and 6 bases at J, with 14 bases between the two ends. The CDR3 DNA reads TGTGCCAGCAGCCAAGATCAGGGCCGAGGACCTGAAGCTTTCTTT. Amino acid sequence: CASSQDQGRGPEAFF.

This rearrangement joins TRBV6-5 to TRBJ1-2, with TRBD1 matching over 7 bases. Germline assignment: CDR1 MNHEY and CDR2 SVGAGI. V trimming: 3 bases; J trimming: 7 bases; junction bases outside the gene matches: 5. The CDR3 runs to 13 residues. The CDR3 DNA is TGTGCCAGCAGTTATAAGGCAGGGGGTGGCTACACCTTC. Amino acid sequence: CASSYKAGGGYTF.

The chain carries TRBV9 and TRBJ2-7; maybe TRBD2 (5 bases). The CDR3 covers 12 residues. Trimming removed 7 bases at V and 2 bases at J, with 10 bases between. CDR1 is SGDLS and CDR2 is YYNGEE in the germline V gene. The CDR3 DNA reads as TGTGCCAGCGGACCTAGCCCCTACGAGCAGTACTTC. It is translated as CASGPSPYEQYF.

The genes are TRBV7-8 and TRBJ2-5; 7 positions match TRBD2. J gave up 1 base and V 8 bases, and 7 bases lay outside the gene matches. The CDR3 has 14 amino acids. CDR1 SGHVS and CDR2 FQNEAQ come from the germline V gene. The CDR3 spells CASQIREAQETQYF. The DNA for the CDR3 is TGTGCCAGCCAAATCCGGGAGGCCCAAGAGACCCAGTACTTC.

V and J are TRBV13 and TRBJ1-2; 10 positions match TRBD1. This CDR3 has 15 amino acids. The germline CDR1 and CDR2 sequences are PRHDT and FYEKMQ (reference sequence). The V and J ends lost 6 bases and 4 bases, in that order; junction bases with no gene match: 8. The CDR3 DNA reads as TGTGCCAGCAGTGAATGGGACAGGGGCTTCTATGGCTACACCTTC. This sequence encodes CASSEWDRGFYGYTF.

This clone was seen only once. V usage is TRBV28 and J usage is TRBJ1-5, with a tentative D call TRBD1 (6 bases). V was clipped by 6 bases and J by 6 bases, with 15 bases between them. The CDR3 is made up of 14 amino acids. CDR1 and CDR2 from the germline V gene are MDHEN and SYDVKM. The CDR3 loop is CASRQQGMFQPQHF. The CDR3 coding sequence is TGTGCCAGCAGGCAACAGGGTATGTTTCAGCCCCAGCATTTT.

V gene TRBV20-1 combines with J gene TRBJ1-4; D might be TRBD1 (5 bases). V lost 5 bases and J lost 14, with 15 bases in between. Germline-derived CDR1 and CDR2 are DFQATT and SNEGSKA (reference sequence). The length of the CDR3 is 11 residues. CDR3 DNA sequence: TGCAGTGCTCACACCTCCGGGGGGCTGTTTTTT. Amino acids: CSAHTSGGLFF.

The chain is built from TRBV28 and TRBJ1-4, with D unclear. Germline CDR1 MDHEN, CDR2 SYDVKM. CDR3 length equals 13 residues. Trimming stripped 5 bases from V and 6 bases from J, with 10 bases between. The CDR3 here is CASSPPQDEKLFF. CDR3 nucleotide sequence: TGTGCCAGCAGTCCCCCACAAGATGAAAAACTGTTTTTT. Full variable domain (outside the CDR3, taken from reference TRBV28 and TRBJ1-4): DVKVTQSSRYLVKRTGEKVFLECVQDMDHENMFWYRQDPGLGLRLIYFSYDVKMKEKGDIPEGYSVSREKKERFSLILESASTNQTSMYLCASSPPQDEKLFFGSGTQLSVL.

The chain joins TRBV19 to TRBJ2-7; TRBD1 aligns across 8 bases. Germline V gives CDR1 LNHDA, CDR2 SQIVND (reference sequence). Unmatched junction bases numbered 9, after V lost 5 bases and J lost 3 bases. The CDR3 is 15 residues long. In DNA form, the CDR3 reads TGTGCCAGTAGTTCCTTTGGGACAGGCATCTACGAGCAGTACTTC. Protein sequence: CASSSFGTGIYEQYF.

The DNA for the CDR3 is TGCGCCAGCAGCTTGGTAACCGGGACTAGCGGGAATGAGGACTACTCCTACAATGAGCAGTTCTTC. Protein sequence: CASSLVTGTSGNEDYSYNEQFF. V usage is TRBV5-1 and J usage is TRBJ2-1; 13 positions match TRBD2. Trimming cost V 0 bases and J 0 bases; bases outside gene matches: 15. CDR1 and CDR2 (germline): SGHRS, YFSETQ. The CDR3 length is 22 residues.

The chain joins TRBV29-1 to TRBJ1-3, with 7 bases aligning to TRBD1. The V gene end was trimmed by 2 bases and the J gene end by 0 bases; junction bases not matched to a gene: 13. The CDR3 consists of 18 residues. Germline values: CDR1 SQVTM, CDR2 ANQGSEA. CDR3 sequence: CSVESPTGWGNSGNTIYF. The CDR3, as DNA: TGCAGCGTTGAATCCCCGACAGGGTGGGGAAACTCTGGAAACACCATATATTTT.

The chain recombines TRBV7-9 with TRBJ2-7; 8 nucleotides align to TRBD1. The V gene's germline CDR1 is SEHNR and CDR2 FQNEAQ (reference sequence). The CDR3 is made up of 12 amino acids. V was pared by 7 bases and J by 5 bases, with 4 bases of the junction left unmatched. The CDR3: CASMGRGHEQYF. DNA for the CDR3: TGTGCCAGCATGGGCAGGGGGCACGAGCAGTACTTC.

V and J are TRBV6-5 and TRBJ2-7; perhaps TRBD1 as D (6 bases). This CDR3 spans 16 amino acids. The ends were cut back, 4 bases at V and 7 bases at J, with 23 bases in the middle. Germline V lookup: CDR1 MNHEY, CDR2 SVGAGI. The CDR3, as DNA: TGTGCCAGCAGTTCTGGTACAGGTAAGGGACAACGGGAGCAGTACTTC. Protein: CASSSGTGKGQREQYF.

The chain links TRBV5-8 to TRBJ2-1; TRBD2 agrees at 7 bases. Trimming at V came to 3 bases and at J to 4 bases, leaving 7 bases not matched to a gene. Per germline, CDR1 SGHTS and CDR2 YDEGEE. The CDR3 is 15 residues long. CDR3 residues: CASSWGGYTYNEQFF. CDR3 nucleotides: TGTGCCAGCAGCTGGGGGGGATACACTTACAATGAGCAGTTCTTC.